These 12 T cell receptor beta chains were sequenced from one sample in a study of shared clonotypes between healthy human individuals. The naive CD8 subset, CD45RO-negative cells positively selected for CCR7, excluded terminally differentiated effector memory CD45RA+ cells. TCRdb's table, derived via immunoSEQ multiplex PCR, lists solely in-frame clones and lacks some. Of about 2,100,000 clones in the sample, just over 90% were seen once. The material sequenced was naive CD8+ T cells from PBMCs. These receptors all stem from a young man in good health. Some clones in this sample may be carry-over from other donors' samples.

The chain links TRBV27 to TRBJ2-3; D is possibly TRBD2 (5 bases). The germline gives CDR1 MNHEY, CDR2 SMNVEV (reference sequence). The CDR3 is 13 residues long. The V end lost 8 bases, the J end lost 4 bases, and 13 bases lay between the germline ends. The CDR3 reads CASRRGPPDTQYF. In nucleotides, the CDR3 is TGTGCCAGCCGCCGAGGGCCGCCAGATACGCAGTATTTT.

The V call is TRBV7-9, the J call TRBJ2-7; 9 bases match TRBD1. The CDR3 extends over 15 amino acids. Germline CDR1 is SEHNR and CDR2 is FQNEAQ (reference sequence). J gave up 5 bases and V 3 bases, and 8 bases lay outside the gene matches. For the CDR3, the DNA is TGTGCCAGCAGCTTTAGCACAGGGGGCTTCGACGAGCAGTACTTC. Protein product: CASSFSTGGFDEQYF.

The chain has TRBV5-6 and TRBJ2-6, with TRBD1 identical over 7 bases. The ends lost 0 bases at V and 4 bases at J; junction bases unmatched: 10. The CDR3 length is 18 residues. Germline V gene data show CDR1 as SGHDT and CDR2 as YYEEEE. CDR3 in amino acids: CASSLEQGISVGANVLTF. The CDR3 nucleotides read TGTGCCAGCAGCTTGGAACAGGGGATTAGTGTGGGGGCCAACGTCCTGACTTTC.

This chain links TRBV10-3 with TRBJ1-4; a weak D match, TRBD1 (5 bases). Trimming took 2 bases from V and 3 from J, leaving 16 bases between them. The CDR3 length is 17 residues. The germline V gene has CDR1 ENHRY and CDR2 SYGVKD. The CDR3 here is CAISEEAGPRANEKLFF. The CDR3 bases are TGTGCCATCAGTGAGGAAGCGGGACCCAGGGCTAATGAAAAACTGTTTTTT.

This sequence joins TRBV28 and TRBJ2-5; possibly TRBD1 or TRBD2 for D (6 bases each). The CDR3 sequence is 15 residues long. Trimming removed 5 bases from V and 2 bases from J, with 15 bases in between. CDR1 is MDHEN and CDR2 is SYDVKM in the germline V gene. CDR3 sequence reads: CASSPWGAPQETQYF. The CDR3, as DNA: TGTGCCAGCAGTCCCTGGGGGGCACCACAAGAGACCCAGTACTTC.

The chain has TRBV6-6 and TRBJ2-1, with a possible D match to TRBD2 (6 bases). Germline assignment: CDR1 MNHNY and CDR2 SVGAGI (reference sequence). This CDR3 spans 11 amino acids. V was pared by 5 bases and J by 13 bases, with 12 bases between. The CDR3 region is CASSDHGTQFF. CDR3 DNA sequence: TGTGCCAGCAGTGACCACGGGACTCAGTTCTTC.

The gene calls are TRBV6-1 and TRBJ2-3; 8 bases match TRBD1. Losses at the gene ends were 2 bases for V and 4 bases for J; bases not matched to a gene: 11. The CDR3 runs 17 residues. Per germline, CDR1 MNHNS and CDR2 SASEGT. The DNA for the CDR3 is TGTGCCAGCAGTGAACTGGCAGGGGGCATCCTCCCAGATACGCAGTATTTT. Its protein is CASSELAGGILPDTQYF.

The rearrangement links TRBV11-2 to TRBJ1-1; TRBD1 agrees at 8 bases. The germline gives CDR1 SGHAT, CDR2 FQNNGV. V lost 0 bases and J lost 11; bases outside the gene matches: 5. The CDR3 extends over 13 amino acids. This CDR3 is CASSLEGTGNAFF. CDR3 coding DNA: TGTGCCAGCAGCTTAGAAGGGACAGGTAATGCTTTCTTT.

The chain links TRBV18 to TRBJ2-1; 9 nucleotides agree with TRBD1. The V segment lost 3 bases and the J segment 9 bases; nucleotides outside the gene matches: 12. Germline V gene lookup returns CDR1 KGHSH and CDR2 LQKENI. The CDR3 has 16 amino acids. The DNA of the CDR3 is TGTGCCAGCTCACCGCCGGGACAGGGTATAGGACGTGAGCAGTTCTTC. It codes for CASSPPGQGIGREQFF.

This chain links TRBV28 with TRBJ2-3, with 7 bases that match TRBD2. The V segment lost 7 bases and the J segment 2 bases; nucleotides outside the gene matches: 12. CDR1 and CDR2 (germline): MDHEN, SYDVKM. The CDR3 has 16 amino acids. The CDR3 spells CASTPLGGSVTDTQYF. The DNA of the CDR3 is TGTGCCAGCACCCCCTTAGGCGGGAGCGTCACAGATACGCAGTATTTT.

The CDR3 loop reads CASSFLVPPRVPDTQYF. CDR3 nucleotides: TGTGCCAGCAGTTTCCTAGTCCCTCCTCGGGTCCCAGATACGCAGTATTTT. The J gene is TRBJ2-3, the V gene TRBV27; D is uncertain. Germline V gene data show CDR1 as MNHEY and CDR2 as SMNVEV (reference sequence). Trimming removed 3 bases from V and 4 bases from J, with 20 bases in between. The CDR3 totals 17 residues.

This chain connects TRBV6-5 to TRBJ2-2, with 10 bases that match TRBD2. The CDR3 length is 16 residues. V shed 2 bases and J 0 bases; nucleotides not matched to a gene: 0. Germline V gene lookup returns CDR1 MNHEY and CDR2 SVGAGI. CDR3: CASSYTSGTNTGELFF. The CDR3 coding sequence is TGTGCCAGCAGTTACACTAGCGGGACGAACACCGGGGAGCTGTTTTTT.